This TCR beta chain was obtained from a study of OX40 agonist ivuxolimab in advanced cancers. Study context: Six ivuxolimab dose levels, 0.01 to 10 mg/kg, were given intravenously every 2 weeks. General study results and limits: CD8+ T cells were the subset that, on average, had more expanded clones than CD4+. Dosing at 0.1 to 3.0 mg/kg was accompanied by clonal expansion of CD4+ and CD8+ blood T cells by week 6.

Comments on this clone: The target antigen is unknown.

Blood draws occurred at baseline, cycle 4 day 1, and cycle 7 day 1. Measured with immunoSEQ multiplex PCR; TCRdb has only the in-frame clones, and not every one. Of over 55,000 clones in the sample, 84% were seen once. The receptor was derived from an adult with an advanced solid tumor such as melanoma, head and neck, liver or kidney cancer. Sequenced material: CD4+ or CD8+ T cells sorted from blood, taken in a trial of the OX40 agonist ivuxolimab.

The chain's CDR3 is CASSFSGTSSTDTQYF. The CDR3 DNA is TGTGCCAGCAGCTTCTCTGGGACTAGTAGCACAGATACGCAGTATTTT. The genes are TRBV7-9 and TRBJ2-3; 8 bases fit TRBD2. The CDR3 contains 16 residues. CDR1 and CDR2 (germline): SEHNR, FQNEAQ (reference sequence). J was trimmed by 0 bases and V by 3 bases; bases with no gene match: 5.